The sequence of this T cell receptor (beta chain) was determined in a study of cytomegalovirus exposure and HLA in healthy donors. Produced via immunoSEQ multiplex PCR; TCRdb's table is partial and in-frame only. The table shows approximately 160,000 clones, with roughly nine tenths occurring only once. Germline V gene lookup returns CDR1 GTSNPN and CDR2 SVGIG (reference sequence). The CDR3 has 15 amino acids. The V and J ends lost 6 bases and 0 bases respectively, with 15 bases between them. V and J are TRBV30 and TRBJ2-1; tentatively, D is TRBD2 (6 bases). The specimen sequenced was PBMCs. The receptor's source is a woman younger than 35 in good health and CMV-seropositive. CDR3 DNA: TGTGCCTGCCGCGGAGGAGGGCCCTCCTACAATGAGCAGTTCTTC. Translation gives CACRGGGPSYNEQFF.